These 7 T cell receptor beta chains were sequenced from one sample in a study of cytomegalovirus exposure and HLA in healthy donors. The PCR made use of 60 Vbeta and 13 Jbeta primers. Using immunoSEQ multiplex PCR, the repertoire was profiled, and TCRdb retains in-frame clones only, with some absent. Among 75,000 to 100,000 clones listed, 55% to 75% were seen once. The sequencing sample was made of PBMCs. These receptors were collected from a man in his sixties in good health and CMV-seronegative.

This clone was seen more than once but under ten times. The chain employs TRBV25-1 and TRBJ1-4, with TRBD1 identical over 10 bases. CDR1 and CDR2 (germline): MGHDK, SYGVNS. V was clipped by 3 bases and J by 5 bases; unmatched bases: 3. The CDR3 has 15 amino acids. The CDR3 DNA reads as TGTGCCAGCAGTGATCCGGGACAGGGGAATGAAAAACTGTTTTTT. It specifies CASSDPGQGNEKLFF.

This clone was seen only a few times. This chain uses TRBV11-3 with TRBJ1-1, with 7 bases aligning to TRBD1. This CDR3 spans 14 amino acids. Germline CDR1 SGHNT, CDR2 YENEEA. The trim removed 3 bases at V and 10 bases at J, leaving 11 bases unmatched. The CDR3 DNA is TGTGCCAGCAGCTTGGCCCATACAGGGGACGTAGCTTTCTTT. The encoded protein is CASSLAHTGDVAFF.

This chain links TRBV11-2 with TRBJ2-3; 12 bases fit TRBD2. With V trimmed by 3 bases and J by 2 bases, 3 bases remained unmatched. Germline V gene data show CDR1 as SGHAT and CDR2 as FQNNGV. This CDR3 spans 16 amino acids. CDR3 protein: CASSFRLAGATDTQYF. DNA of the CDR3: TGTGCCAGCAGCTTCCGACTAGCGGGGGCCACAGATACGCAGTATTTT. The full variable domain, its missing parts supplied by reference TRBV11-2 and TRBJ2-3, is EAGVAQSPRYKIIEKRQSVAFWCNPISGHATLYWYQQILGQGPKLLIQFQNNGVVDDSQLPKDRFSAERLKGVDSTLKIQPAKLEDSAVYLCASSFRLAGATDTQYFGPGTRLTVL.

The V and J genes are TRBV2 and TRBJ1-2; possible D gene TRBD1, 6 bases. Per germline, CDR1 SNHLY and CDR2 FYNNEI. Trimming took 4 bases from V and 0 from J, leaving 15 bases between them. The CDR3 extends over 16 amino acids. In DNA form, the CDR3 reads TGTGCCAGCAGTGTCACGTACAGGGATCCTAACTATGGCTACACCTTC. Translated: CASSVTYRDPNYGYTF.

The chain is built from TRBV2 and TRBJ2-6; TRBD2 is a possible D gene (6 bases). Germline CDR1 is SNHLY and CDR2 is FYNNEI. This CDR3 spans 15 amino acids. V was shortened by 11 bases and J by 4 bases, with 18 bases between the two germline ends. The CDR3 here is CASSGRGSGANVLTF. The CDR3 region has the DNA TGTGCCTCGAGCGGCCGGGGGAGCGGGGCCAACGTCCTGACTTTC.

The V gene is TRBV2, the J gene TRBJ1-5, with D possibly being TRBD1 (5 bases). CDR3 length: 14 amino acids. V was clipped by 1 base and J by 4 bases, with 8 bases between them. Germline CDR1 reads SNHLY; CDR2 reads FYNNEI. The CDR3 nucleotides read TGTGCCAGCAGTGAAGAGACAGAAAATCAGCCCCAGCATTTT. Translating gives CASSEETENQPQHF.

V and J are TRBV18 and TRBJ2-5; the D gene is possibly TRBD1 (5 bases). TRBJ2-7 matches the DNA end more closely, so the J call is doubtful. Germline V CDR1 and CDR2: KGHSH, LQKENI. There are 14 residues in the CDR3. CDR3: CASSLGALPGEQYF. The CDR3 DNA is TGTGCCAGCTCACTTGGGGCCCTCCCGGGCGAGCAGTACTTC.